This is a list of T cell receptor beta chains from one sample in a study of Graves' ophthalmopathy and Graves' hyperthyroidism. TCRdb ran MiXCR on the multiplex PCR reads and lists one entry per CDR3 protein. Among almost 750,000 distinct CDR3 sequences listed, 35% to 50% were seen once. The sample was peripheral blood. The receptors come from an adult man with Graves' ophthalmopathy. Both conserved end residues are part of each CDR3. A D gene is named only where the DNA matches it firmly. The listing skips clone size in some rows; elsewhere it reads once, few, many or a size class.

J gene | clone size | D gene | V gene | CDR3 length | CDR3 DNA | CDR3 protein
TRBJ1-1 | few | TRBD1 | TRBV19 | 15 | TGTGCCAGTAGTATCCCCGACAGGGAGAACACTGAAGCTTTCTTT | CASSIPDRENTEAFF
TRBJ1-5 | NA | TRBD1 | TRBV24-1 | 16 | TGTGCCACCAGTGAATATGTCGGGACAGGGGATCAGCCCCAGCATTTT | CATSEYVGTGDQPQHF
TRBJ1-2 | NA | TRBD1 | TRBV10-3 | 15 | TGTGCCATCAGTGAACCCGCCGGGACAGGAGGTGGCTACACCTTC | CAISEPAGTGGGYTF
TRBJ1-1 | many | NA | TRBV7-6 | 12 | TGTGCCAGCAGCCACGGGGATACTGAAGCTTTCTTT | CASSHGDTEAFF
TRBJ1-5 | few | TRBD1 | TRBV19 | 15 | TGTGCCAGTAGTATAGTGGACAGGAGGAACCAGCCCCAGCATTTT | CASSIVDRRNQPQHF
TRBJ1-1 | few | TRBD1 | TRBV7-9 | 15 | TGTGCCAGCAGCTCAACCGGGACAGGGGGCTCTGAAGCTTTCTTT | CASSSTGTGGSEAFF
TRBJ2-5 | few | NA | TRBV5-1 | 8 | TGCGCCAGCCCCCCATCCAACTTC | CASPPSNF
TRBJ2-7 | NA | TRBD1 | TRBV4-3 | 15 | TGCGCCAGCAGCCAAGGCGACAGGGGCGCGTACGAGCAGTACTTC | CASSQGDRGAYEQYF
TRBJ1-6 | many | TRBD1 | TRBV15 | 18 | TGTGCCACCAGCAGGACCAGGGGGCAGGGCTCCTATAATTCACCCCTCCACTTT | CATSRTRGQGSYNSPLHF
TRBJ1-5 | few | NA | TRBV6-1 | 15 | TGTGCCAGCAGTGAAGCTCCCAGGACGAATCAGCCCCAGCATTTT | CASSEAPRTNQPQHF
TRBJ1-2 | NA | TRBD1 | TRBV10-3 | 17 | TGTGCCAGCAGACCAGAGGGACAGGGCTTATATGTCTATGGCTACACCTTC | CASRPEGQGLYVYGYTF
TRBJ2-2 | many | NA | TRBV2 | 12 | TGTGCCAGCAGTGGACGGCGAGCGGAGCTGTTTTTT | CASSGRRAELFF
TRBJ2-7 | few | TRBD2 | TRBV11-2 | 15 | TGTGCCAGCAGCTCCCGACTAGCGGGGACCGGTGAGCAGTACTTC | CASSSRLAGTGEQYF
TRBJ1-3 | NA | TRBD1 | TRBV14 | 17 | TGTGCCAGCAGCCGCTGGACAGGGGGCTTTTCTGGAAACACCATATATTTT | CASSRWTGGFSGNTIYF
TRBJ1-2 | many | TRBD1 | TRBV7-8 | 13 | TGTGCCAGCAGCTGGACAGGGGGGGATGGCTACACCTTC | CASSWTGGDGYTF
TRBJ2-7 | few | NA | TRBV14 | 12 | TGTGCCAGCAGCCAAGGGGTGCGTGAGCAGTACTTC | CASSQGVREQYF
TRBJ2-7 | NA | NA | TRBV5-5 | 15 | TGTGCCAGCAGCTTGGCCGTGAGGGAGTCCTACGAGCAGTACTTC | CASSLAVRESYEQYF
TRBJ1-2 | NA | NA | TRBV19 | 14 | TGTGCCAGTACACTCCCGACGAGTAACTATGGCTACACCTTC | CASTLPTSNYGYTF
TRBJ2-5 | many | NA | TRBV6-6 | 13 | TGTGCCAGCAGCTACAGGGACCAAGAGACCCAGTACTTC | CASSYRDQETQYF
TRBJ2-5 | NA | NA | TRBV2 | 13 | TGTGCCAGCAGCTGGACAGATCGGGAGACCCAGTACTTC | CASSWTDRETQYF
TRBJ1-2 | few | TRBD1 | TRBV5-1 | 16 | TGCGCCAGCAGCTCGATTACAGGGGGCAATGTGTATGGCTACACCTTC | CASSSITGGNVYGYTF
TRBJ2-6 | many | NA | TRBV7-9 | 15 | TGTGCCAGCAGCCCAGGGGTCTCTGGGGCCAACGTCCTGACTTTC | CASSPGVSGANVLTF
TRBJ1-1 | many | NA | TRBV29-1 | 13 | TGCAGCGTTGAAGTGGGGCCCGACACTGAAGCTTTCTTT | CSVEVGPDTEAFF
TRBJ1-1 | few | NA | TRBV5-1 | 15 | TGCGCCAGCAGCCGAGATGGCTACTGGGGCACTGAAGCTTTCTTT | CASSRDGYWGTEAFF
TRBJ1-2 | NA | NA | TRBV5-1 | 18 | TGCGCCAGCAGCTCCTCGACGCGAAACCAGGGAGATAGCTATGGCTACACCTTC | CASSSSTRNQGDSYGYTF
TRBJ1-5 | NA | NA | TRBV24-1 | 14 | TGTGCCAGCAGTGAAAAAGGCAGGGCTCAGCCCCAGCATTTT | CASSEKGRAQPQHF
TRBJ1-2 | NA | TRBD1 | TRBV29-1 | 15 | TGCAGCGCTCACCGAGGGACAGGGGGAAACTATGGCTACACCTTC | CSAHRGTGGNYGYTF
TRBJ1-4 | NA | NA | TRBV20-1 | 16 | TGCAGTGCCAGCAGGGGAAGTGCCCCAACTAATGAAAAACTGTTTTTT | CSASRGSAPTNEKLFF
TRBJ2-7 | many | NA | TRBV2 | 14 | TGTGCCATAACGGGCAGGGATGGTACCCGCGAGCAGTACTTC | CAITGRDGTREQYF
TRBJ2-6 | many | TRBD1 | TRBV29-1 | 18 | TGCAGCGTTGATGCCCGTGGGACAGGGGGCGTTGGGGCCAACGTCCTGACTTTC | CSVDARGTGGVGANVLTF
TRBJ1-1 | NA | NA | TRBV10-3 | 14 | TGTGCCATCAGTGAAGAGGGGACGAACACTGAAGCTTTCTTT | CAISEEGTNTEAFF
TRBJ2-5 | few | TRBD1 | TRBV7-9 | 15 | TGTGCCAGCAGCTGGGACAGGGGCGGGGGAGAGACCCAGTACTTC | CASSWDRGGGETQYF
TRBJ2-3 | NA | TRBD2 | TRBV2 | 16 | TGTGCCAGCAGTAAAGGGCTAGCGGGGGGCACAGATACGCAGTATTTT | CASSKGLAGGTDTQYF
TRBJ2-7 | NA | TRBD1 | TRBV20-1 | 13 | TGCAGTCCAGTCGAGACAGGGGGCTACGAGCAGTACTTC | CSPVETGGYEQYF
TRBJ1-1 | NA | NA | TRBV20-1 | 12 | TGCAGTGCTAGGGCAGGGGCGCCTGAAGCTTTCTTT | CSARAGAPEAFF
TRBJ2-5 | few | TRBD1 | TRBV24-1 | 16 | TGTGCCACCAGTGATCCATACACAGGGGGCCGAGAGACCCAGTACTTC | CATSDPYTGGRETQYF
TRBJ1-5 | NA | TRBD1 | TRBV6-1 | 13 | TGTGCCACCCGGGACAGTTTTTTTCAGCCCCAGCATTTT | CATRDSFFQPQHF
TRBJ1-4 | NA | TRBD1 | TRBV11-1 | 16 | TGTGCCAGCAGCTTAAAAGGGGGCTTGAACAATGAAAAACTGTTTTTT | CASSLKGGLNNEKLFF
TRBJ1-1 | few | NA | TRBV12-3/TRBV12-4 | 14 | TGTGCCAGCAGCCTGCCTGGGGGGGGCACTGAAGCTTTCTTT | CASSLPGGGTEAFF
TRBJ2-2 | once | TRBD2 | TRBV7-9 | 17 | TGCGCCAGCAGCAGAGGGACTAGCGGGAGGGACACCGGGGAGCTGTTTTTT | CASSRGTSGRDTGELFF
TRBJ1-2 | NA | NA | TRBV10-3 | 13 | TGTGCCATCAGTGAGGGGACATACTATGGCTACACCTTC | CAISEGTYYGYTF
TRBJ1-4 | many | TRBD1 | TRBV2 | 15 | TGTGCCAGCAGTGGACAGGGGGGAACTAATGAAAAACTGTTTTTT | CASSGQGGTNEKLFF
TRBJ1-5 | NA | NA | TRBV15 | 18 | TGTGCCACCAGTTCTCAGCCGGGGGCGGACTATAGCAATCAGCCCCAGCATTTT | CATSSQPGADYSNQPQHF